These 21 T cell receptor beta chains came from one sample sequenced in a study of T cell changes during pregnancy in multiple sclerosis. Repertoires were generated with immunoSEQ multiplex PCR, while TCRdb's copy carries only in-frame clones and drops some. The profile covers about 40,000 clones, with about 92% appearing a single time and 13% taken by the ten largest. Sequences were derived from CD8+ T cells from peripheral blood mononuclear cells, sampled in the first trimester of pregnancy. All receptors derive from a female donor with multiple sclerosis, enrolled in a pregnancy study.

In its sample, this clone ranks as medium-sized (0.01 to 0.1%). This rearrangement joins TRBV7-9 to TRBJ1-5; TRBD1 agrees at 7 bases. This CDR3 has 15 residues. J gave up 5 bases and V 5 bases, and 9 bases lay outside the gene matches. Per the germline V gene, CDR1 is SEHNR and CDR2 is FQNEAQ (reference sequence). The DNA for the CDR3 is TGTGCCAGCAGCCCGACAGGGTCCGGGGATCAGCCCCAGCATTTT. It translates to CASSPTGSGDQPQHF. Drawing the rest from reference TRBV7-9 and TRBJ1-5, the complete variable domain is DTGVSQNPRHKITKRGQNVTFRCDPISEHNRLYWYRQTLGQGPEFLTYFQNEAQLEKSRLLSDRFSAERPKGSFSTLEIQRTEQGDSAMYLCASSPTGSGDQPQHFGDGTRLSIL.

CDR3 sequence (DNA): TGTGCCAGCAGCTTAGGTTCAGGCATTCAGTACTTC. Protein: CASSLGSGIQYF. The chain recombines TRBV7-2 with TRBJ2-4; D is undetermined. The CDR3 totals 12 residues. The ends were cut back, 1 base at V and 9 bases at J, with 7 bases in the middle. Germline V gene lookup returns CDR1 SGHTA and CDR2 FQGNSA.

The CDR3 sequence: CASSLTGGEFGNQPQHF. For the CDR3, the DNA is TGTGCCAGCTCACTGACAGGGGGCGAGTTTGGCAATCAGCCCCAGCATTTT. V gene TRBV18 combines with J gene TRBJ1-5; 10 bases are shared with TRBD1. The V and J ends lost 4 bases and 2 bases, in that order; junction bases with no gene match: 8. This CDR3 comprises 17 residues. From germline, CDR1 is KGHSH and CDR2 LQKENI.

The rearrangement uses TRBV5-4 and TRBJ2-5; TRBD2 aligns across 9 bases. Trimming took 4 bases from V and 2 from J; bases not matched to a gene: 15. This CDR3 is 18 amino acids long. Germline V CDR1 and CDR2: SGHNT, YYREEE (reference sequence). The CDR3 protein is CASSGGPSAGGWQETQYF. Written as DNA, the CDR3 is TGTGCCAGCAGCGGGGGGCCTTCAGCGGGGGGCTGGCAAGAGACCCAGTACTTC.

The chain has TRBV5-5 and TRBJ2-3, with 9 bases lining up with TRBD2. The CDR3 totals 17 residues. Germline V CDR1 and CDR2: SGHKS, YYEKEE (reference sequence). Germline trimming cut 0 bases from V and 1 base from J; bases unmatched to any gene: 6. The CDR3: CASSLAASGDRTDTQYF. The CDR3 DNA sequence: TGTGCCAGCAGCTTGGCCGCTAGCGGGGACCGCACAGATACGCAGTATTTT.

J is TRBJ2-1 and V is TRBV10-2; 11 bases match TRBD2. The CDR3 contains 14 residues. Per germline, CDR1 WSHSY and CDR2 SAAADI. Trimming cost V 8 bases and J 4 bases; bases outside gene matches: 4. In DNA form, the CDR3 reads TGCGCCAGCTCACTAGCGGGGGCGTACAATGAGCAGTTCTTC. Its protein product is CASSLAGAYNEQFF.

The rearrangement joins TRBV19 to TRBJ2-7; 8 nucleotides align to TRBD2. The V gene's germline CDR1 is LNHDA and CDR2 SQIVND (reference sequence). The V and J ends lost 5 bases and 3 bases, in that order; junction bases with no gene match: 6. The CDR3 consists of 14 residues. The CDR3 DNA sequence: TGTGCCAGTAGTCCCGGGACTAGTGGCTACGAGCAGTACTTC. Translation: CASSPGTSGYEQYF. The full variable domain, rest sourced from reference TRBV19 and TRBJ2-7, is DGGITQSPKYLFRKEGQNVTLSCEQNLNHDAMYWYRQDPGQGLRLIYYSQIVNDFQKGDIAEGYSVSREKKESFPLTVTSAQKNPTAFYLCASSPGTSGYEQYFGPGTRLTVT.

This CDR3 reads CASSQGGRTEAFF. The CDR3 region has the DNA TGTGCCAGCAGCCAAGGGGGCCGCACTGAAGCTTTCTTT. J is TRBJ1-1 and V is TRBV6-5, with 7 bases fitting TRBD1. V shed 6 bases, J shed 4 bases, and the junction held 5 bases outside the gene matches. Looked up from germline, CDR1 is MNHEY and CDR2 is SVGAGI. This CDR3 contains 13 residues.

J is TRBJ2-6 and V is TRBV7-6; 8 bases are a match to TRBD1. V was pared by 5 bases and J by 3 bases, with 6 bases of the junction left unmatched. The CDR3 is 16 amino acids. Germline-derived CDR1 and CDR2 are SGHVS and FNYEAQ. In nucleotides, the CDR3 is TGTGCCAGCAGCCTGCACGGACAGGGTGGGGCCAACGTCCTGACTTTC. It is translated as CASSLHGQGGANVLTF.

The J gene is TRBJ1-1, the V gene TRBV5-4, with TRBD1 as a possible D gene (6 bases). Germline CDR1 SGHNT, CDR2 YYREEE (reference sequence). The CDR3 sequence is 17 residues long. Trimming removed 5 bases from V and 4 bases from J, with 24 bases in between. CDR3 bases: TGTGCCAGCAGGAGACTCGAACAGGGAGGGGTTGGCACTGAAGCTTTCTTT. It translates to CASRRLEQGGVGTEAFF.

V and J are TRBV19 and TRBJ1-2; no clear D gene. V lost 3 bases to trimming and J lost 2 bases, with 16 bases between them. The CDR3 is 16 residues long. Germline values: CDR1 LNHDA, CDR2 SQIVND (reference sequence). The CDR3 region is CASSILTGSRNYGYTF. CDR3 nucleotides: TGTGCCAGTAGTATCCTGACGGGATCAAGGAACTATGGCTACACCTTC.

The chain recombines TRBV2 with TRBJ1-2, with unresolved D. The CDR3 extends over 13 amino acids. The germline V and J ends were trimmed by 10 bases and 4 bases, with 16 bases remaining between them. Germline V gene data show CDR1 as SNHLY and CDR2 as FYNNEI. The CDR3 is CATSQETLYGYTF. CDR3 bases: TGTGCCACGTCTCAAGAAACTCTCTATGGCTACACCTTC. Complete variable domain (other parts from reference TRBV2 and TRBJ1-2): EPEVTQTPSHQVTQMGQEVILRCVPISNHLYFYWYRQILGQKVEFLVSFYNNEISEKSEIFDDQFSVERPDGSNFTLKIRSTKLEDSAMYFCATSQETLYGYTFGSGTRLTVV.

This clone was counted once. V gene TRBV11-3 combines with J gene TRBJ2-3, with 12 bases aligning to TRBD2. The CDR3 is 16 amino acids. Trimming took 4 bases from V and 1 from J; bases not matched to a gene: 3. Germline V CDR1 and CDR2: SGHNT, YENEEA. CDR3 protein: CASSSRTSGGTDTQYF. The CDR3 DNA follows: TGTGCCAGCAGCTCGCGGACTAGCGGGGGCACAGATACGCAGTATTTT.

The V call is TRBV7-3, the J call TRBJ1-1, with D uncertain. Trimming removed 6 bases at V and 3 bases at J, with 14 bases between. Germline CDR1 is SGHTA and CDR2 is FQGTGA. The CDR3 covers 14 residues. CDR3 bases: TGTGCCAGCAGGAGGGAGGGCGGGGACACTGAAGCTTTCTTT. Translated: CASRREGGDTEAFF.

This chain links TRBV7-9 with TRBJ2-1; 10 bases align to TRBD1. In germline, CDR1 is SEHNR, CDR2 FQNEAQ (reference sequence). There are 17 residues in the CDR3. The trim removed 4 bases at V and 7 bases at J, leaving 13 bases unmatched. CDR3 residues: CASSSTGTGVPWNEQFF. CDR3 bases: TGTGCCAGCAGCTCAACCGGGACAGGGGTCCCCTGGAATGAGCAGTTCTTC.

The chain carries TRBV19 and TRBJ1-2, with unresolved D. Trimming took off 3 bases at V and 4 bases at J, with 15 bases between the two ends. The CDR3 spans 15 residues. Germline loops: CDR1 LNHDA, CDR2 SQIVND (reference sequence). The CDR3, as DNA: TGTGCCAGTAGTATTGCGGGGAATGTTGGCTATGGCTACACCTTC. The encoded protein is CASSIAGNVGYGYTF.

The gene calls are TRBV15 and TRBJ1-1; D gene unclear. V shed 4 bases and J shed 0 bases, with 18 bases lying between them. The CDR3 length is 17 residues. Germline-derived CDR1 and CDR2 are LNHNV and YYDKDF (reference sequence). CDR3 bases: TGTGCCACCAGCAAAGACCAGGTCAACACGATGAACACTGAAGCTTTCTTT. Encoded protein: CATSKDQVNTMNTEAFF.

The CDR3 DNA reads TGCAGCGCCAGACAGGGGGCGCGTACTGAAGCTTTCTTT. Translated: CSARQGARTEAFF. This chain links TRBV29-1 with TRBJ1-1; 10 positions agree with TRBD1. The CDR3 length is 13 residues. CDR1 and CDR2 (germline): SQVTM, ANQGSEA. Trimming removed 7 bases from V and 5 bases from J; junction bases left unmatched: 7.

Here the CDR3 reads CASSLALSSYNEQFF. CDR3 DNA sequence: TGTGCCAGCAGCTTAGCGCTGAGCTCCTACAATGAGCAGTTCTTC. This chain links TRBV7-6 with TRBJ2-1, with D hard to call. The germline V and J ends were trimmed by 0 bases and 0 bases, with 6 bases remaining between them. Germline V gene lookup returns CDR1 SGHVS and CDR2 FNYEAQ. CDR3 length: 15 residues.

This clone was counted a single time. V is TRBV25-1 and J is TRBJ1-2; D remains ambiguous. CDR1 MGHDK and CDR2 SYGVNS come from the germline V gene. With 5 bases removed from V and 4 bases from J, the gap between germline ends came to 14 bases. This CDR3 contains 14 residues. The CDR3 DNA reads TGTGCCAGCAGTCCGCGTGACGGCGGCTATGGCTACACCTTC. Amino acids: CASSPRDGGYGYTF.

The V call is TRBV6-5, the J call TRBJ2-7; possibly TRBD1 for D (6 bases). Deletions cut 4 bases from V and 3 bases from J, with 16 bases between. The CDR3 covers 15 residues. Germline V gene lookup returns CDR1 MNHEY and CDR2 SVGAGI. The CDR3 sequence is CASSFQTGSSYEQYF. The CDR3 region has the DNA TGTGCCAGCAGTTTCCAGACAGGATCTAGCTACGAGCAGTACTTC.